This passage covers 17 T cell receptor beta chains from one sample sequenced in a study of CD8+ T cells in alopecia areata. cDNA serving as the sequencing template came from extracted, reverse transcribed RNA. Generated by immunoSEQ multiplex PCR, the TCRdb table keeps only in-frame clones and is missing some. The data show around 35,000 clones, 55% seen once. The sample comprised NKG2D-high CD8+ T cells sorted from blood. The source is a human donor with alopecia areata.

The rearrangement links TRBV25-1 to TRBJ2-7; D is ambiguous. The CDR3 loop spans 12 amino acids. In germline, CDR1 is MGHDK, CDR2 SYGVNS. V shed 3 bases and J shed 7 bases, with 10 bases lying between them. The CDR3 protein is CASSDPRKEQYF. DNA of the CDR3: TGTGCCAGCAGTGACCCTCGGAAGGAGCAGTACTTC.

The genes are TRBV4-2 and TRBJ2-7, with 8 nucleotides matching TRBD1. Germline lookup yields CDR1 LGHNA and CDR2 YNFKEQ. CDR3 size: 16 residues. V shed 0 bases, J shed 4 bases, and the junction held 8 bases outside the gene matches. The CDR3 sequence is CASSQDLDRARYEQYF. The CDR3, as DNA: TGTGCCAGCAGCCAAGATTTGGACAGGGCTAGGTACGAGCAGTACTTC.

The CDR3 loop reads CASSLRVGYNEQFF. CDR3 DNA sequence: TGTGCCAGCAGTTTAAGGGTAGGCTATAATGAGCAGTTCTTC. The chain combines TRBV27 with TRBJ2-1, with D uncertain. Germline values: CDR1 MNHEY, CDR2 SMNVEV (reference sequence). The CDR3 consists of 14 residues. Trimming stripped 2 bases from V and 7 bases from J, with 12 bases between.

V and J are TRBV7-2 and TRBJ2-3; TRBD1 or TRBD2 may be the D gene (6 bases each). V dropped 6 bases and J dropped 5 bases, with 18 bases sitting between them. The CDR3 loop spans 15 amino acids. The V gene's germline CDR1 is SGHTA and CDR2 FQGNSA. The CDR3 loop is CASSPTGGVRDTQYF. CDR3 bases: TGTGCCAGCAGTCCGACAGGAGGGGTTAGAGATACGCAGTATTTT.

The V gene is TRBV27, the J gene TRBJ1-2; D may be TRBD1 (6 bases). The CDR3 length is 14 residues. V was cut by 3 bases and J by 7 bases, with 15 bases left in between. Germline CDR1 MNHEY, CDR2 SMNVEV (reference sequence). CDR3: CASSFRGGLAGYTF. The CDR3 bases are TGTGCCAGCAGTTTCCGTGGGGGGCTGGCTGGCTACACCTTC.

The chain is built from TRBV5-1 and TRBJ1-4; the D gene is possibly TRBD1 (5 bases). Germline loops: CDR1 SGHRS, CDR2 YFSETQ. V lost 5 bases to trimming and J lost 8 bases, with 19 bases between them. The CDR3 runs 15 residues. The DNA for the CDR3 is TGCGCCAGCAGGGAGGAGATCAGGGAGGGAGAAAAACTGTTTTTT. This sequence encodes CASREEIREGEKLFF.

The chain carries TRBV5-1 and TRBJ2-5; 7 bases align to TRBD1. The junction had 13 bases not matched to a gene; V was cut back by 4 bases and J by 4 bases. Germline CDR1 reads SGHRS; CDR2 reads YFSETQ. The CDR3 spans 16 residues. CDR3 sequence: CASSETPGRGIETQYF. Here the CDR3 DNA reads TGCGCCAGCAGCGAAACTCCGGGCAGGGGGATAGAGACCCAGTACTTC. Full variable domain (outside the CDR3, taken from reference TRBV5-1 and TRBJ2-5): KAGVTQTPRYLIKTRGQQVTLSCSPISGHRSVSWYQQTPGQGLQFLFEYFSETQRNKGNFPGRFSGRQFSNSRSEMNVSTLELGDSALYLCASSETPGRGIETQYFGPGTRLLVL.

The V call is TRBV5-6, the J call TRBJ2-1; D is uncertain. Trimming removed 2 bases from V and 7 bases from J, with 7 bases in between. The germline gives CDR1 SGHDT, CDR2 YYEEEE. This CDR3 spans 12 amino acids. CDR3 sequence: CASSFAENEQFF. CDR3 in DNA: TGTGCCAGCAGCTTTGCGGAGAATGAGCAGTTCTTC.

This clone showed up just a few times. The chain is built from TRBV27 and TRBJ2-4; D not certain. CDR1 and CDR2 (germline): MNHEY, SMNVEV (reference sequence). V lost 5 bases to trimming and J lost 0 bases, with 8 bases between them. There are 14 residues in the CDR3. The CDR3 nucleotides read TGTGCCAGCAGTCCCCACCTAGCCAAAAACATTCAGTACTTC. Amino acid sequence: CASSPHLAKNIQYF.

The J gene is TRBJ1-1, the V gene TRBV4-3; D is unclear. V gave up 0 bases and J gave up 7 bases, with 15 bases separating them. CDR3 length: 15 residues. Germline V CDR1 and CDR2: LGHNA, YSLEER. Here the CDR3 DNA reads TGCGCCAGCAGCCAAGAGACTGTCACGAACGGTGAAGCTTTCTTT. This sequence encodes CASSQETVTNGEAFF.

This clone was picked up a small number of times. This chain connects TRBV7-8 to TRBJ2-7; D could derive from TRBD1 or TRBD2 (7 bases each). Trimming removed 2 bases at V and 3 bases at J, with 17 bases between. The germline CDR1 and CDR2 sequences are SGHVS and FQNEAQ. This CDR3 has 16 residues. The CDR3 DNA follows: TGTGCCAGCAGCTTAAGGGATCAGGGGGGGCTCTACGAGCAGTACTTC. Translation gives CASSLRDQGGLYEQYF.

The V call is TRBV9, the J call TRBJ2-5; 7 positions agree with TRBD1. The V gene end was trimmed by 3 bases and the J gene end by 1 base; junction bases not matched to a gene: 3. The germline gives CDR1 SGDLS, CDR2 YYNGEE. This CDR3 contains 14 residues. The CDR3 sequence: CASSEGDSQETQYF. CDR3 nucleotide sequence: TGTGCCAGCAGCGAAGGGGACAGCCAAGAGACCCAGTACTTC.

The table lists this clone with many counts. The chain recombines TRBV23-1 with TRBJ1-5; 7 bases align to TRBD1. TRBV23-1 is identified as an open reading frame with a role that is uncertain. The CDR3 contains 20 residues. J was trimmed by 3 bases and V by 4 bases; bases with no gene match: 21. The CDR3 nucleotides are TGCGCCAGCAGTCTTGGACACAGGGGACTATCCGCGAATTCCAATCAGCCCCAGCATTTT. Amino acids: CASSLGHRGLSANSNQPQHF.

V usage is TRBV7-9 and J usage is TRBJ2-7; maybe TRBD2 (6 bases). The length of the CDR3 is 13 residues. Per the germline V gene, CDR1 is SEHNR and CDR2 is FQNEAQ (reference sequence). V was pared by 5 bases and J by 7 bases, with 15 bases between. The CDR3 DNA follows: TGTGCCAGCAGCAAACCGACTAGACGGGAGCAGTACTTC. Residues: CASSKPTRREQYF. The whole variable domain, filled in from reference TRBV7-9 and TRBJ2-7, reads DTGVSQNPRHKITKRGQNVTFRCDPISEHNRLYWYRQTLGQGPEFLTYFQNEAQLEKSRLLSDRFSAERPKGSFSTLEIQRTEQGDSAMYLCASSKPTRREQYFGPGTRLTVT.

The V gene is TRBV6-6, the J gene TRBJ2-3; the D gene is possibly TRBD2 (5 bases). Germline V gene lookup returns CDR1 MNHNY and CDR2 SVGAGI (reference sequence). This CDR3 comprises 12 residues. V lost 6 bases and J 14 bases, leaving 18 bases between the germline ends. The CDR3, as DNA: TGTGCCAGCAGCCTGGAGGACTCACGACCGTATTTT. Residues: CASSLEDSRPYF.

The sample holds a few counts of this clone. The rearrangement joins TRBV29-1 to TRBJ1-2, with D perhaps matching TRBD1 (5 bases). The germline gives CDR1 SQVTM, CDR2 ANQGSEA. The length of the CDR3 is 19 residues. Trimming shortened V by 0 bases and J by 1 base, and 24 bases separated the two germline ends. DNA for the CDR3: TGCAGCGTTGAAGACCGGATCAGGGACCCAAGGGGATATAACTATGGCTACACCTTC. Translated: CSVEDRIRDPRGYNYGYTF.

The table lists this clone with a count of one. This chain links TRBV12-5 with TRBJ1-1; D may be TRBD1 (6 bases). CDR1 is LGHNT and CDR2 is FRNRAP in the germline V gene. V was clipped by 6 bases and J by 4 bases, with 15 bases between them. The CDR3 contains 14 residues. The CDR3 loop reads CASGHDRPGTEAFF. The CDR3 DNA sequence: TGTGCTAGTGGACACGACAGGCCGGGCACTGAAGCTTTCTTT.